The source of this T cell receptor beta chain is a study of blood T cell repertoires in COVID-19. Overall study context: From T cells, B-cell-depleted T cells, or PBMCs came the material, which was cDNA or gDNA.

Libraries were prepared by immunoSEQ multiplex PCR; TCRdb keeps only in-frame clonotypes and omits some of them. The repertoire holds 150,000 to 200,000 clones, with around 80% as singletons. The CDR3 has 14 residues. The V gene's germline CDR1 is LNHDA and CDR2 SQIVND (reference sequence). Trimming took off 4 bases at V and 4 bases at J, with 8 bases between the two ends. The gene calls are TRBV19 and TRBJ2-6; D gene ambiguous. The receptor was isolated from a middle-aged man who had recovered from COVID-19. The specimen sequenced was PBMCs or T cells enriched from blood (not recorded which). CDR3 region: CASSKLSGANVLTF. The CDR3 DNA reads as TGTGCCAGTAGTAAGCTATCCGGGGCCAACGTCCTGACTTTC.